The 17 T cell receptor beta chains below come from one sample, sequenced in a study of graft-versus-host responses after intestinal transplantation. Investigators treated the graft tissue so that it released intraepithelial and lamina propria lymphocytes. Sequencing used immunoSEQ multiplex PCR; TCRdb keeps in-frame clones, though not all of them. The table lists 15,000 to 20,000 clones, more than 80% of them singletons. The source material was ileum tissue, sampled approximately 110 days after intestinal transplant. Every receptor here comes from a human patient who received an intestinal transplant, so some T cells may come from the graft donor.

V and J are TRBV28 and TRBJ1-3; 8 positions agree with TRBD1. Trimming at V came to 3 bases and at J to 0 bases, leaving 19 bases not matched to a gene. The V gene's germline CDR1 is MDHEN and CDR2 SYDVKM. CDR3 length equals 21 residues. CDR3 in DNA: TGTGCCAGCAGTTTTGATTCTCCGACAGGGGTGACTCTCATCTCTGGAAACACCATATATTTT. Its translation is CASSFDSPTGVTLISGNTIYF.

The rearrangement links TRBV28 to TRBJ2-7; 9 nucleotides line up with TRBD2. Germline CDR1 reads MDHEN; CDR2 reads SYDVKM. Trimming at V came to 2 bases and at J to 4 bases, leaving 9 bases not matched to a gene. The CDR3 contains 16 residues. The CDR3 DNA reads as TGTGCCAGCAGTTTACTGGTGGGACTAGCACCGTACGAGCAGTACTTC. As protein: CASSLLVGLAPYEQYF.

The rearrangement joins TRBV19 to TRBJ2-1; 7 bases fit TRBD2. CDR3 length equals 14 residues. From germline, CDR1 is LNHDA and CDR2 SQIVND (reference sequence). J lost 7 bases, V lost 3 bases, and 6 bases had no gene match. The CDR3 reads CASSISGIWNEQFF. The CDR3 DNA sequence: TGTGCCAGTAGTATCAGCGGGATTTGGAATGAGCAGTTCTTC.

The chain links TRBV9 to TRBJ2-1; 10 bases align to TRBD1. The CDR3 is 23 residues long. Trimming cost V 0 bases and J 3 bases; bases outside gene matches: 24. Germline CDR1 SGDLS, CDR2 YYNGEE. CDR3 sequence reads: CASSVGPLLRQGAVHSLYNEQFF. The CDR3 DNA reads TGTGCCAGCAGCGTAGGACCATTACTGAGACAGGGGGCGGTTCATTCTCTCTACAATGAGCAGTTCTTC.

The chain recombines TRBV11-2 with TRBJ2-7; D is perhaps TRBD2 (5 bases). This CDR3 spans 15 amino acids. Germline V gene data show CDR1 as SGHAT and CDR2 as FQNNGV. V gave up 1 base and J gave up 2 bases, with 12 bases separating them. CDR3 DNA: TGTGCCAGCAGCTTAGGGGCTAGCCCAACCTACGAGCAGTACTTC. Translation: CASSLGASPTYEQYF.

The chain links TRBV14 to TRBJ1-2, with unresolved D. The CDR3 spans 12 residues. Germline lookup yields CDR1 SGHDN and CDR2 FVKESK. V was trimmed by 1 base and J by 9 bases, leaving 9 bases between them. The CDR3 spells CASSQGRYSYTF. In nucleotides, the CDR3 is TGTGCCAGCAGCCAAGGGCGGTATAGCTACACCTTC.

V and J are TRBV7-9 and TRBJ2-3, with a weak D call TRBD1 (6 bases). The CDR3 has 14 residues. Germline V lookup: CDR1 SEHNR, CDR2 FQNEAQ (reference sequence). Trimming removed 1 base from V and 2 bases from J, with 7 bases in between. The CDR3 loop reads CASSLDRATDTQYF. DNA for the CDR3: TGTGCCAGCAGCTTAGACAGGGCCACAGATACGCAGTATTTT.

This chain connects TRBV6-1 to TRBJ1-5; weak D call: TRBD1 (6 bases). Looked up from germline, CDR1 is MNHNS and CDR2 is SASEGT. The CDR3 consists of 15 residues. V dropped 6 bases and J dropped 4 bases, with 16 bases sitting between them. CDR3 in amino acids: CASSPGTKLNQPQHF. Written as DNA, the CDR3 is TGTGCCAGCAGCCCCGGGACAAAACTTAATCAGCCCCAGCATTTT.

The V and J genes are TRBV5-6 and TRBJ2-7; D not resolved. V lost 1 base, J lost 3 bases, and 14 bases lay in between. From germline, CDR1 is SGHDT and CDR2 YYEEEE. The CDR3 totals 15 residues. CDR3 coding DNA: TGTGCCAGCAGCTTGAGTGTGAACTTACACTACGAGCAGTACTTC. Translating it yields CASSLSVNLHYEQYF.

The rearrangement joins TRBV27 to TRBJ2-7; the match to TRBD1 covers 10 bases. Germline lookup yields CDR1 MNHEY and CDR2 SMNVEV (reference sequence). Unmatched junction bases numbered 13, after V lost 5 bases and J lost 6 bases. The CDR3 length is 16 residues. For the CDR3, the DNA is TGTGCCAGCAGTCTTCGAACCGGGACAGGGGTATCCGAGCAGTACTTC. Encoded protein: CASSLRTGTGVSEQYF.

V usage is TRBV28 and J usage is TRBJ2-7; 11 nucleotides line up with TRBD2. V was clipped by 3 bases and J by 3 bases; unmatched bases: 4. Germline loops: CDR1 MDHEN, CDR2 SYDVKM. There are 15 residues in the CDR3. For the CDR3, the DNA is TGTGCCAGCAGTTTGCTAGGGACTAGCGGCTACGAGCAGTACTTC. It is translated as CASSLLGTSGYEQYF.

The chain recombines TRBV7-2 with TRBJ2-3, with 7 bases fitting TRBD1. Germline CDR1 SGHTA, CDR2 FQGNSA. V dropped 3 bases and J dropped 3; count of bases not matched to a gene: 3. The CDR3 has 14 residues. The CDR3 protein is CASSFEGATDTQYF. The CDR3 nucleotides read TGTGCCAGCAGCTTTGAGGGGGCGACAGATACGCAGTATTTT. Using reference TRBV7-2 and TRBJ2-3 for the parts outside the CDR3, the full variable domain is GAGVSQSPSNKVTEKGKDVELRCDPISGHTALYWYRQSLGQGLEFLIYFQGNSAPDKSGLPSDRFSAERTGGSVSTLTIQRTQQEDSAVYLCASSFEGATDTQYFGPGTRLTVL.

The rearrangement joins TRBV6-1 to TRBJ1-2; the D is unclear. The CDR3 sequence is 13 residues long. The ends were cut back, 1 base at V and 4 bases at J, with 7 bases in the middle. Germline V gene sequence: CDR1 MNHNS, CDR2 SASEGT. CDR3 bases: TGTGCCAGCAGTGAAGTTGATCTCTATGGCTACACCTTC. As protein: CASSEVDLYGYTF.

This clone was detected only a few times. The chain links TRBV5-1 to TRBJ2-7; 7 nucleotides match TRBD1. This CDR3 is 15 amino acids long. V lost 4 bases to trimming and J lost 2 bases; unmatched junction nucleotides: 9. The V gene's germline CDR1 is SGHRS and CDR2 YFSETQ. The DNA of the CDR3 is TGCGCCAGCAGCCCCCGGACAGGTTCGGCCTACGAGCAGTACTTC. As protein: CASSPRTGSAYEQYF.

This chain links TRBV4-2 with TRBJ1-1; 9 positions agree with TRBD1. Germline V lookup: CDR1 LGHNA, CDR2 YNFKEQ. The CDR3 has 16 residues. The junction had 16 bases not matched to a gene; V was cut back by 4 bases and J by 10 bases. The CDR3 sequence: CASSRTNTGGRSPAFF. CDR3 nucleotides: TGTGCCAGCAGCCGGACGAATACAGGGGGCAGGAGTCCAGCTTTCTTT.

The chain combines TRBV21-1 with TRBJ2-1; no DNA check was done on the table's D call, TRBD2. TRBV21-1 has pseudogene status. The CDR3 totals 16 residues. This CDR3 is CASSKRRDYHPNEQFF. CDR3 coding DNA: TGTGCCAGCAGCAAAAGGCGGGACTACCACCCCAATGAGCAGTTCTTC.

The chain combines TRBV18 with TRBJ2-1; perhaps TRBD2 as D (5 bases). Trimming cost V 3 bases and J 6 bases, with 21 bases left between them. The CDR3 is 17 residues long. Germline CDR1 is KGHSH and CDR2 is LQKENI. CDR3 sequence: CASSPRPSGPVANEQFF. The CDR3 region has the DNA TGTGCCAGCTCACCCCGCCCAAGCGGTCCGGTCGCCAATGAGCAGTTCTTC.